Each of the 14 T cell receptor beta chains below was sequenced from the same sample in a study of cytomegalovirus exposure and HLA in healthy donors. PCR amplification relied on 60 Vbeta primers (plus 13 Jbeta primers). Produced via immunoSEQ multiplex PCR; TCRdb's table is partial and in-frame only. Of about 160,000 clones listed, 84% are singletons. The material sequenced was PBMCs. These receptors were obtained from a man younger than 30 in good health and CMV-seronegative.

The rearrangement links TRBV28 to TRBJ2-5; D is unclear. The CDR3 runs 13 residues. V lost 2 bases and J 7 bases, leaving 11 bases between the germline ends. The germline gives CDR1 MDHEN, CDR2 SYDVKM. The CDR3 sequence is CASSLQNPMTQYF. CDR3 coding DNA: TGTGCCAGCAGTTTACAGAACCCCATGACCCAGTACTTC. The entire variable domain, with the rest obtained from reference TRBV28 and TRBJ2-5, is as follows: DVKVTQSSRYLVKRTGEKVFLECVQDMDHENMFWYRQDPGLGLRLIYFSYDVKMKEKGDIPEGYSVSREKKERFSLILESASTNQTSMYLCASSLQNPMTQYFGPGTRLLVL.

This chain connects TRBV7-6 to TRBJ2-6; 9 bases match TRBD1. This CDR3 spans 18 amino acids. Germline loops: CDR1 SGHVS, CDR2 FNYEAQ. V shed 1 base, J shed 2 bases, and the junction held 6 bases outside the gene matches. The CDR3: CASSLVWDRVAGANVLTF. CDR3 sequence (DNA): TGTGCCAGCAGCTTAGTGTGGGACAGGGTAGCTGGGGCCAACGTCCTGACTTTC.

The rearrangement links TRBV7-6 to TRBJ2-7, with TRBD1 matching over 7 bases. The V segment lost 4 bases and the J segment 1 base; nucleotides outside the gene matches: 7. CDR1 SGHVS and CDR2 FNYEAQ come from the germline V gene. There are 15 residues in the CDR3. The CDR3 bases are TGTGCCAGCAGCTCGGAACCGGGACAGTCCTACGAGCAGTACTTC. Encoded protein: CASSSEPGQSYEQYF.

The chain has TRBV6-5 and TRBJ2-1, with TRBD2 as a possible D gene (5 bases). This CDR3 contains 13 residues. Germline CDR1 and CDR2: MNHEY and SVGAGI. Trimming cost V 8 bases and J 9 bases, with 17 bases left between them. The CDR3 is CASLRTSGGEQFF. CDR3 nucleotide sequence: TGTGCCAGCCTCAGGACTTCTGGAGGTGAGCAGTTCTTC.

The CDR3, as DNA: TGTGCCAGCAGCTCCGGACTAGCTTTCTTGACAGATACGCAGTATTTT. Encoded protein: CASSSGLAFLTDTQYF. This chain links TRBV7-2 with TRBJ2-3; 8 bases agree with TRBD2. Unmatched junction bases numbered 9, after V lost 4 bases and J lost 3 bases. The CDR3 extends over 16 amino acids. CDR1 and CDR2 (germline): SGHTA, FQGNSA. Supplemented by reference TRBV7-2 and TRBJ2-3, the full variable domain reads GAGVSQSPSNKVTEKGKDVELRCDPISGHTALYWYRQSLGQGLEFLIYFQGNSAPDKSGLPSDRFSAERTGGSVSTLTIQRTQQEDSAVYLCASSSGLAFLTDTQYFGPGTRLTVL.

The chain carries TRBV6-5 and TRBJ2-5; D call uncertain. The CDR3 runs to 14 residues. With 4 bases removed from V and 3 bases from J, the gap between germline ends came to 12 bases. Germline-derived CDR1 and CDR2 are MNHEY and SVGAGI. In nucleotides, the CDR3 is TGTGCCAGCAGTTTAAGCGTGACGAAAGAGACCCAGTACTTC. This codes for CASSLSVTKETQYF.

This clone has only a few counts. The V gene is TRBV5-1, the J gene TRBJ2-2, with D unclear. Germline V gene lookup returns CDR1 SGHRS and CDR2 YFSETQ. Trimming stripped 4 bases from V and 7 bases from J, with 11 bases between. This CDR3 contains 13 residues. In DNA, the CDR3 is TGCGCCAGCAGCGTGCTAGTGGACGGGGAGCTGTTTTTT. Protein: CASSVLVDGELFF.

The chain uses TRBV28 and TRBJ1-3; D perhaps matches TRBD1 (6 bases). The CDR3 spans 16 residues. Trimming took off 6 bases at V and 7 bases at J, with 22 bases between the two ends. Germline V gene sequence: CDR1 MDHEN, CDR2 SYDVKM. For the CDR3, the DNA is TGTGCCAGCAGCATAGGGGGGGGGAGTCGACGGAACACCATATATTTT. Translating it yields CASSIGGGSRRNTIYF.

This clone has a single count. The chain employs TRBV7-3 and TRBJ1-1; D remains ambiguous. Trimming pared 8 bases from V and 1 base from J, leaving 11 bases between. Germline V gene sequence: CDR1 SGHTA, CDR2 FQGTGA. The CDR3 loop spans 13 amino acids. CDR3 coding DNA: TGTGCCAGCTCTTACAAGAAGAACACTGAAGCTTTCTTT. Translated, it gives CASSYKKNTEAFF.

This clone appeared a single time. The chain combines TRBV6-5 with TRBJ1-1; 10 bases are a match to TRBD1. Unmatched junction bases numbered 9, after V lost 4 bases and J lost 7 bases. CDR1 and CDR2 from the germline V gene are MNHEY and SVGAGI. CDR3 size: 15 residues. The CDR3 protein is CASSFTRTGGNEAFF. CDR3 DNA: TGTGCCAGCAGTTTCACACGGACAGGGGGAAATGAAGCTTTCTTT.

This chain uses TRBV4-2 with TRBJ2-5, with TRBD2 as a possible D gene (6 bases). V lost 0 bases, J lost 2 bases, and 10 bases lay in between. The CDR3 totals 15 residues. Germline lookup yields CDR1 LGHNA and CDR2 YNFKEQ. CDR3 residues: CASSQDLLAQETQYF. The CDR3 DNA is TGTGCCAGCAGCCAAGACCTACTAGCTCAAGAGACCCAGTACTTC.

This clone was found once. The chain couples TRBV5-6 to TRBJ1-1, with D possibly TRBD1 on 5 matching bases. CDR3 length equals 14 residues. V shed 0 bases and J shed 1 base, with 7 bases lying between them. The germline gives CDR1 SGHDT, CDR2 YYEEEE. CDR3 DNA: TGTGCCAGCAGCTTGGGGGGCCCGAACACTGAAGCTTTCTTT. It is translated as CASSLGGPNTEAFF.

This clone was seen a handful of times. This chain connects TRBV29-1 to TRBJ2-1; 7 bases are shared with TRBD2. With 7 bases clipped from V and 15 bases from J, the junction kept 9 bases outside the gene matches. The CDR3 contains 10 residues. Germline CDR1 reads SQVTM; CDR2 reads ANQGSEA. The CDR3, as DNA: TGCAGCGCATCCTGGGGGGGGGTGTTCTTC. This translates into CSASWGGVFF.

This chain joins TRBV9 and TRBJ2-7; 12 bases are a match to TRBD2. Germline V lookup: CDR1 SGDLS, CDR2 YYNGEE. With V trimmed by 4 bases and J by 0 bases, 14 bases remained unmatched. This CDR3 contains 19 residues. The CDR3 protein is CASSPERSGTSGPSYEQYF. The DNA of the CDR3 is TGTGCCAGCAGCCCCGAGAGGAGTGGGACTAGCGGGCCCTCCTACGAGCAGTACTTC.